This entry describes one T cell receptor beta chain. The target antigen is unknown. Use of 60 Vbeta and 13 Jbeta primers characterized the PCR. Assay: immunoSEQ multiplex PCR; the TCRdb copy retains only in-frame clones and omits some. Of about 120,000 clones in the sample, roughly 80% were seen once. The source of the sample is a study of cytomegalovirus exposure and HLA in healthy donors. Study findings and constraints: Further analysis, carried out later, found HLA-associated TCR beta chains more clonally expanded than equally common other chains.

Sequenced input: PBMCs. The sequence was collected from a man aged 18 to 29 in good health and CMV-seropositive.

CDR3 region: CASSRGTGLNYGYTF. The CDR3 DNA reads TGTGCCAGCAGCCGCGGGACAGGGCTTAACTATGGCTACACCTTC. The chain couples TRBV9 to TRBJ1-2, with 9 bases lining up with TRBD1. This CDR3 is built from 15 residues. With V trimmed by 4 bases and J by 1 base, 5 bases remained unmatched. Germline CDR1 SGDLS, CDR2 YYNGEE.